The clone carrying this T cell receptor beta chain was counted only a few times. This sample's TCRbeta library carried unique molecular identifier barcodes. TCRdb re-called the PCR reads through MiXCR, storing one row per CDR3 protein. This table has approximately 200,000 distinct CDR3 sequences, more than 14% appearing once. CDR1 SGHNT and CDR2 YENEEA come from the germline V gene. The CDR3 contains 12 residues. After removal of 8 bases from V and 5 bases from J, the junction contained 3 bases not matched to a gene. The data were taken from a study of T-cell reconstitution after alpha-beta-depleted transplantation in children.

The specimen comprised PBMCs from the stem cell graft donor, sampled from the stem cell graft. This receptor was obtained from a human donor who donated a stem cell graft to a child with acute lymphoblastic leukemia. The V gene is TRBV11-3, the J gene TRBJ2-1, with 7 bases identical to TRBD2. CDR3 sequence (DNA): TGTGCCAGCGCTGGGGGGGACAATGAGCAGTTCTTC. Its protein is CASAGGDNEQFF.